What follows are 19 T cell receptor beta chains derived from one specimen sequenced in a study of T cell responses to AZD1222 COVID-19 vaccine (dated by TCRdb to about 2021). Receptor libraries were prepared by the immunoSEQ multiplex PCR assay. Entries here come from immuneACCESS through TCRdb and include only in-frame sequences with V and J called. Some clones fail to appear in such tables; in the studies checked, an unresolved V gene covers under half of the shortfall, and the cause of the remainder is unknown. This sample holds about 64,000 clones; about 93% were observed only once. The ten top clones hold about 5.7% of the sample. The time point label, as the study defines it: about 28 days (+/-7) after the second vaccine dose. What this sample's treatment or condition label stands for: meningococcal conjugate vaccine given as trial control. Here the sequenced sample was peripheral blood, taken 28 days after the second dose of the MenACWY control vaccine. The origin of the receptors is an adult who received the MenACWY meningococcal vaccine as a control.

This chain joins TRBV2 and TRBJ2-2; D might be TRBD2 (5 bases). This CDR3 is 12 amino acids long. Germline V gives CDR1 SNHLY, CDR2 FYNNEI. The V end lost 6 bases, the J end lost 7 bases, and 9 bases lay between the germline ends. DNA for the CDR3: TGTGCCAGCAGAGAGGAGGTCGGGGAGCTGTTTTTT. Translation: CASREEVGELFF.

The DNA for the CDR3 is TGTGCCAGCAGTTACGGGGATAACACTGAAGCTTTCTTT. Its protein is CASSYGDNTEAFF. J is TRBJ1-1 and V is TRBV27; no reliable D call. CDR3 size: 13 residues. The germline V gene has CDR1 MNHEY and CDR2 SMNVEV (reference sequence). Trimming took 4 bases from V and 2 from J, leaving 8 bases between them.

This clone was counted once. This CDR3 is CASSQATGELFF. CDR3 sequence (DNA): TGCGCCAGCAGCCAAGCGACAGGGGAGCTGTTTTTT. The gene calls are TRBV4-3 and TRBJ2-2; D unclear. Trimming stripped 1 base from V and 8 bases from J, with 5 bases between. The V gene's germline CDR1 is LGHNA and CDR2 YSLEER. This CDR3 contains 12 residues.

The chain links TRBV19 to TRBJ1-1; the D is unclear. The CDR3 runs 15 residues. Germline CDR1 LNHDA, CDR2 SQIVND (reference sequence). V lost 8 bases and J lost 0, with 16 bases in between. This CDR3 reads CASDSGISMNTEAFF. As DNA, the CDR3 is TGTGCCAGTGATTCTGGCATCAGTATGAACACTGAAGCTTTCTTT.

J is TRBJ1-2 and V is TRBV27, with no clear D. Germline-derived CDR1 and CDR2 are MNHEY and SMNVEV (reference sequence). The CDR3 sequence is 12 residues long. The V end lost 3 bases, the J end lost 10 bases, and 12 bases lay between the germline ends. DNA for the CDR3: TGTGCCAGCAGTTTGGGCGGGGAAGACTACACCTTC. Its protein is CASSLGGEDYTF.

The table lists this clone with a few counts. V and J are TRBV10-2 and TRBJ2-7; no definite D call. The ends were cut back, 0 bases at V and 5 bases at J, with 11 bases in the middle. This CDR3 region has 14 residues. Germline CDR1 is WSHSY and CDR2 is SAAADI. CDR3 residues: CASSESKLSHEQYF. DNA for the CDR3: TGCGCCAGCAGTGAGTCGAAACTATCCCACGAGCAGTACTTC.

The V call is TRBV9, the J call TRBJ1-2, with 7 bases aligning to TRBD1. From germline, CDR1 is SGDLS and CDR2 YYNGEE. The V and J ends lost 4 bases and 5 bases, in that order; junction bases with no gene match: 8. CDR3 length: 14 amino acids. The chain's CDR3 is CASSSQTGMYGYTF. CDR3 DNA sequence: TGTGCCAGCAGCTCCCAGACAGGGATGTATGGCTACACCTTC.

This chain connects TRBV10-3 to TRBJ1-1; D is perhaps TRBD1 (6 bases). Germline-derived CDR1 and CDR2 are ENHRY and SYGVKD. The CDR3 is made up of 12 amino acids. V gave up 8 bases and J gave up 6 bases, with 13 bases separating them. The DNA of the CDR3 is TGTGCCATCGGGGGGGGCGCCGCTGAAGCTTTCTTT. It specifies CAIGGGAAEAFF.

This chain connects TRBV21-1 to TRBJ2-7; whether TRBD1, the table's D call, matches the DNA was not checked. TRBV21-1 is noted as a pseudogene. The CDR3 runs 16 residues. CDR3 in amino acids: CASSKGGTGQTYEQYF. The CDR3, as DNA: TGTGCCAGCAGCAAAGGAGGGACAGGTCAAACCTACGAGCAGTACTTC.

V usage is TRBV3-1 (or the pseudogene TRBV3-2) and J usage is TRBJ2-1; 9 bases are a match to TRBD2. Germline V gene sequence: CDR1 LGHDT, CDR2 YNNKEL (reference sequence). The CDR3 sequence is 16 residues long. The trim removed 0 bases at V and 7 bases at J, leaving 7 bases unmatched. CDR3 region: CASSQEAGLAVNEQFF. The CDR3 nucleotides read TGTGCCAGCAGCCAAGAGGCGGGACTAGCTGTGAATGAGCAGTTCTTC.

The chain recombines TRBV27 with TRBJ1-2, with 11 nucleotides matching TRBD1. After removal of 6 bases from V and 5 bases from J, the junction contained 8 bases not matched to a gene. CDR3 length equals 15 residues. Per germline, CDR1 MNHEY and CDR2 SMNVEV (reference sequence). This chain's CDR3 is CASRSGQGVWYGYTF. In DNA, the CDR3 is TGTGCCAGCAGGTCGGGACAGGGGGTTTGGTATGGCTACACCTTC.

The gene calls are TRBV19 and TRBJ2-7; 10 positions agree with TRBD1. Unmatched junction bases numbered 7, after V lost 5 bases and J lost 6 bases. Germline lookup yields CDR1 LNHDA and CDR2 SQIVND (reference sequence). The CDR3 is 14 residues long. The CDR3 DNA reads as TGTGCCAGTAGTCCCGGGACAGGGGCCTCCGAGCAGTACTTC. Translating gives CASSPGTGASEQYF.

The sample holds one count of this clone. V gene TRBV5-1 combines with J gene TRBJ2-7, with no clear D. V gave up 0 bases and J gave up 4 bases, with 11 bases separating them. Germline lookup yields CDR1 SGHRS and CDR2 YFSETQ. CDR3 length: 14 amino acids. The CDR3 loop reads CASSLEPTAYEQYF. The DNA for the CDR3 is TGCGCCAGCAGCTTGGAACCTACCGCGTACGAGCAGTACTTC.

V usage is TRBV24-1 and J usage is TRBJ2-7; weak D call: TRBD2 (5 bases). The V and J ends lost 5 bases and 12 bases respectively, with 16 bases between them. CDR1 KGHDR and CDR2 SFDVKD come from the germline V gene. There are 12 residues in the CDR3. CDR3 amino acids: CATSGGPGGLYF. CDR3 in DNA: TGTGCCACCAGTGGAGGGCCCGGAGGCCTGTACTTC.

V usage is TRBV24-1 and J usage is TRBJ2-7, with no clear D. The CDR3 has 14 residues. The ends were cut back, 2 bases at V and 5 bases at J, with 12 bases in the middle. CDR1 is KGHDR, CDR2 SFDVKD, per germline. CDR3: CATSDSYYMDEQYF. The CDR3 DNA sequence: TGTGCCACCAGTGATTCTTACTATATGGACGAGCAGTACTTC.

This chain links TRBV19 with TRBJ2-1, with D perhaps given as TRBD1 or TRBD2 (7 bases each). Trimming removed 3 bases from V and 7 bases from J, with 22 bases in between. This CDR3 is built from 17 residues. Germline V gene data show CDR1 as LNHDA and CDR2 as SQIVND (reference sequence). The CDR3 sequence: CASSIPGGPRGSNEQFF. DNA of the CDR3: TGTGCCAGTAGTATCCCGGGGGGCCCCAGGGGGTCGAATGAGCAGTTCTTC.

This rearrangement joins TRBV24-1 to TRBJ1-1; TRBD1 might be the D (6 bases). The CDR3 spans 14 residues. Germline CDR1 and CDR2: KGHDR and SFDVKD. V was shortened by 5 bases and J by 0 bases, with 9 bases between the two germline ends. The CDR3 reads CATSAGGLNTEAFF. The DNA of the CDR3 is TGTGCCACCAGTGCGGGGGGGCTGAACACTGAAGCTTTCTTT.

V and J are TRBV3-1 (or the pseudogene TRBV3-2) and TRBJ2-3; the D gene is possibly TRBD1 (5 bases). V was clipped by 4 bases and J by 0 bases, with 14 bases between them. This CDR3 has 16 amino acids. Germline CDR1 reads LGHDT; CDR2 reads YNNKEL (reference sequence). The CDR3 loop reads CASSPKGRPSTDTQYF. In nucleotides, the CDR3 is TGTGCCAGCAGCCCTAAGGGGCGTCCTAGCACAGATACGCAGTATTTT.

The chain recombines TRBV6-5 with TRBJ2-6; D might be TRBD1 (6 bases). Germline CDR1 MNHEY, CDR2 SVGAGI. The CDR3 extends over 16 amino acids. V was trimmed by 4 bases and J by 1 base, leaving 11 bases between them. CDR3: CASSSPTGSGANVLTF. DNA for the CDR3: TGTGCCAGCAGTTCTCCCACAGGGTCTGGGGCCAACGTCCTGACTTTC.